This is a list of T cell receptor beta chains from one sample in a study of T cells after yellow fever vaccination. TCRdb used MiXCR to reprocess the 5' RACE reads, holding one entry per CDR3 protein. The table records roughly 330,000 distinct CDR3 sequences, 3% to 4.5% of them present only once. Source: PBMCs, taken 5 days after the yellow fever booster vaccination. The receptor set was obtained from a man younger than 30 who received the YFV17D yellow fever vaccine. Both conserved end residues are part of each CDR3. The D gene is left open where the match is weak. Some rows mark clone size as missing; the rest say once, few, many or name a class of expanded clone.

clone_size: few
j_call: TRBJ2-5
v_call: TRBV12-3/TRBV12-4
d_call: .
cdr3_aa: CASSLDPAGTQYF
cdr3_nt: TGTGCCAGCAGTCTGGACCCGGCCGGGACCCAGTACTTC

clone_size: .
j_call: TRBJ2-1
v_call: TRBV14
d_call: TRBD2
cdr3_aa: CASHATGLAVYNEQFF
cdr3_nt: TGTGCCAGCCACGCTACGGGACTAGCGGTGTACAATGAGCAGTTCTTC

clone_size: few
j_call: TRBJ2-2
v_call: TRBV2
d_call: .
cdr3_aa: CASNWGGPTGELFF
cdr3_nt: TGTGCCAGCAATTGGGGGGGGCCCACCGGGGAGCTGTTTTTT

clone_size: few
j_call: TRBJ2-4
v_call: TRBV2
d_call: .
cdr3_aa: CATSAGFLDIQYF
cdr3_nt: TGTGCCACCTCGGCGGGGTTTTTGGACATTCAGTACTTC

clone_size: many
j_call: TRBJ2-5
v_call: TRBV7-7
d_call: .
cdr3_aa: CASSFAGGETQYF
cdr3_nt: TGTGCCAGCAGCTTCGCCGGGGGAGAGACCCAGTACTTC

clone_size: many
j_call: TRBJ2-1
v_call: TRBV5-1
d_call: .
cdr3_aa: CASSLAGAQGYEQFF
cdr3_nt: TGCGCCAGCAGCTTGGCCGGGGCACAGGGCTATGAGCAGTTCTTC

clone_size: few
j_call: TRBJ2-5
v_call: TRBV7-2
d_call: TRBD2
cdr3_aa: CASSLWGTSGEETQYF
cdr3_nt: TGTGCCAGCAGCCTCTGGGGAACTAGCGGGGAAGAGACCCAGTACTTC

clone_size: .
j_call: TRBJ2-3
v_call: TRBV20-1
d_call: TRBD2
cdr3_aa: CSAERLAGRTDTQYF
cdr3_nt: TGCAGTGCCGAAAGGCTAGCGGGGCGCACAGATACGCAGTATTTT

clone_size: .
j_call: TRBJ1-6
v_call: TRBV7-9
d_call: .
cdr3_aa: CASSSGLSYNSPLHF
cdr3_nt: TGTGCCAGCAGTTCCGGGCTTTCCTATAATTCACCCCTCCACTTT

clone_size: few
j_call: TRBJ2-2
v_call: TRBV7-3
d_call: TRBD2
cdr3_aa: CASSPLAGGTGELFF
cdr3_nt: TGTGCCAGCAGCCCACTAGCGGGGGGCACCGGGGAGCTGTTTTTT

clone_size: many
j_call: TRBJ2-3
v_call: TRBV7-3
d_call: .
cdr3_aa: CASSFGGAGTQYF
cdr3_nt: TGTGCCAGCAGCTTTGGGGGGGCAGGAACGCAGTATTTT

clone_size: .
j_call: TRBJ1-1
v_call: TRBV14
d_call: .
cdr3_aa: CASSQDLDSRAFF
cdr3_nt: TGTGCCAGCAGCCAAGATCTGGACAGCAGAGCTTTCTTT